A single sample gave rise to the 20 T cell receptor beta chains below, sequenced in a study of Ad26.COV2.S vaccination and SARS-CoV-2 variants. The treatment was: some 20 received Ad26.COV2.S at low or high dose, single or two shots; roughly five received placebo; per-sample allocation not given. Specimen acquisition occurred on day 63 following the initial vaccine or placebo injection. The repertoire was sequenced with immunoSEQ multiplex PCR; TCRdb's copy has only in-frame clones and lacks some. The repertoire holds fewer than 300,000 clones, with about 90% as singletons. The material sequenced was peripheral blood, taken in a trial of Ad26.COV2.S vaccine versus placebo. The source of these receptors is a person between 18 and 60 years old who received the Ad26.COV2.S COVID-19 vaccine or a placebo.

The chain joins TRBV6-2 or TRBV6-3 to TRBJ2-7; D might be TRBD2 (7 bases). Per germline, CDR1 MNHEY and CDR2 SVGEGT. The CDR3 covers 17 residues. V lost 6 bases to trimming and J lost 6 bases, with 27 bases between them. The CDR3 nucleotides are TGTGCCAGCAGCCCTCTCAGCCGTTACGGGGGGCGCGGCGAGCAGTACTTC. Translated, it gives CASSPLSRYGGRGEQYF.

A single count supports this clone. J is TRBJ2-4 and V is TRBV3-1 (or the pseudogene TRBV3-2); D not certain. The CDR3 extends over 12 amino acids. Trimming removed 6 bases at V and 2 bases at J, with 5 bases between. Germline loops: CDR1 LGHDT, CDR2 YNNKEL (reference sequence). The CDR3 DNA reads TGTGCCAGCAGTCTCACCAAAAACATTCAGTACTTC. This encodes CASSLTKNIQYF.

The gene calls are TRBV7-2 and TRBJ1-3; TRBD1 might be the D (5 bases). The CDR3 spans 13 residues. Germline V gene data show CDR1 as SGHTA and CDR2 as FQGNSA. V was shortened by 4 bases and J by 9 bases, with 13 bases between the two germline ends. The CDR3 DNA follows: TGTGCCAGCAGCTCCACAGGAAAGGGCACCATATATTTT. As protein: CASSSTGKGTIYF.

The V and J genes are TRBV7-7 and TRBJ2-2; D unresolved. The germline gives CDR1 SSHAT, CDR2 FNYEAQ (reference sequence). The CDR3 has 15 amino acids. The germline V and J ends were trimmed by 4 bases and 0 bases, with 9 bases remaining between them. The CDR3 reads CASSSTGANTGELFF. The CDR3 region has the DNA TGTGCCAGCAGCTCAACCGGAGCGAACACCGGGGAGCTGTTTTTT.

V is TRBV5-6 and J is TRBJ2-1; 9 nucleotides match TRBD2. After removal of 4 bases from V and 5 bases from J, the junction contained 10 bases not matched to a gene. Germline CDR1 is SGHDT and CDR2 is YYEEEE. The CDR3 sequence is 16 residues long. CDR3 DNA sequence: TGTGCCAGCAGCCCAAATAGCGGGAGCCACCACAATGAGCAGTTCTTC. Amino acids: CASSPNSGSHHNEQFF.

The CDR3 region is CASRTSGTYEQYF. The CDR3 DNA follows: TGCGCCAGCAGAACTAGTGGGACCTACGAGCAGTACTTC. The rearrangement joins TRBV5-1 to TRBJ2-7; a weak D match, TRBD2 (5 bases). With 5 bases removed from V and 2 bases from J, the gap between germline ends came to 11 bases. This CDR3 comprises 13 residues. Germline CDR1 reads SGHRS; CDR2 reads YFSETQ.

The table lists this clone with a few counts. J is TRBJ2-1 and V is TRBV5-6; D remains unclear. The germline CDR1 and CDR2 sequences are SGHDT and YYEEEE. Trimming took 1 base from V and 4 from J, leaving 6 bases between them. The CDR3 runs to 13 residues. CDR3 in DNA: TGTGCCAGCAGCTTGATGGGGTACAATGAGCAGTTCTTC. Residues: CASSLMGYNEQFF.

The chain carries TRBV30 and TRBJ2-1; 7 bases match TRBD2. CDR1 and CDR2 from the germline V gene are GTSNPN and SVGIG (reference sequence). This CDR3 has 13 residues. V was pared by 0 bases and J by 9 bases, with 5 bases of the junction left unmatched. The CDR3 protein is CAWSVRSGGEQFF. As DNA, the CDR3 is TGTGCCTGGAGTGTACGATCGGGGGGTGAGCAGTTCTTC. Filled out from reference TRBV30 and TRBJ2-1, the complete variable domain reads SQTIHQWPATLVQPVGSPLSLECTVEGTSNPNLYWYRQAAGRGLQLLFYSVGIGQISSEVPQNLSASRPQDRQFILSSKKLLLSDSGFYLCAWSVRSGGEQFFGPGTRLTVL.

The chain is built from TRBV29-1 and TRBJ2-6; 11 bases map to TRBD2. The germline gives CDR1 SQVTM, CDR2 ANQGSEA. With 6 bases clipped from V and 0 bases from J, the junction kept 10 bases outside the gene matches. The CDR3 runs to 18 residues. The DNA of the CDR3 is TGCAGCGTAGCCACCGGGACTAGCGGACCCTCTGGGGCCAACGTCCTGACTTTC. It specifies CSVATGTSGPSGANVLTF.

This clone turned up a few times. The rearrangement uses TRBV18 and TRBJ2-7, with TRBD1 matching over 11 bases. This CDR3 has 18 residues. Germline V gene lookup returns CDR1 KGHSH and CDR2 LQKENI. The V and J ends lost 0 bases and 6 bases, in that order; junction bases with no gene match: 13. The CDR3 sequence is CASSPPAGQGALYSEQYF. For the CDR3, the DNA is TGTGCCAGCTCACCACCGGCTGGACAGGGGGCTCTGTATTCCGAGCAGTACTTC.

The V and J genes are TRBV13 and TRBJ1-4; 8 bases align to TRBD1. Trimming at V came to 5 bases and at J to 3 bases, leaving 2 bases not matched to a gene. Germline V gene sequence: CDR1 PRHDT, CDR2 FYEKMQ (reference sequence). The CDR3 runs to 14 residues. This CDR3 is CASSVDRANEKLFF. CDR3 nucleotides: TGTGCCAGCAGCGTGGACAGGGCTAATGAAAAACTGTTTTTT.

The chain recombines TRBV4-2 with TRBJ2-1; no clear D. The CDR3 runs to 15 residues. Trimming took off 0 bases at V and 3 bases at J, with 9 bases between the two ends. Per the germline V gene, CDR1 is LGHNA and CDR2 is YNFKEQ. In nucleotides, the CDR3 is TGTGCCAGCAGCCAAGAGGGTTGGGGCTACAATGAGCAGTTCTTC. Residues: CASSQEGWGYNEQFF.

This sequence joins TRBV7-9 and TRBJ1-1; 7 nucleotides match TRBD1. CDR1 SEHNR and CDR2 FQNEAQ come from the germline V gene (reference sequence). This CDR3 has 17 amino acids. V shed 1 base and J 3 bases; nucleotides not matched to a gene: 11. DNA of the CDR3: TGTGCCAGCAGCTTAGTAAGAGGGGACAGTTCGGACACTGAAGCTTTCTTT. Translated: CASSLVRGDSSDTEAFF.

The chain combines TRBV12-3 or TRBV12-4 with TRBJ1-1; the match to TRBD1 covers 7 bases. V lost 5 bases and J lost 6; bases outside the gene matches: 6. The length of the CDR3 is 13 residues. CDR3 region: CASSPQGPPEAFF. The CDR3, as DNA: TGTGCCAGCAGTCCACAGGGGCCACCTGAAGCTTTCTTT.

CDR3: CAIKGGLNEKLFF. The CDR3 bases are TGTGCCATCAAGGGCGGCCTTAATGAAAAACTGTTTTTT. This chain uses TRBV10-3 with TRBJ1-4, with D hard to call. V lost 7 bases, J lost 4 bases, and 10 bases lay in between. The CDR3 sequence is 13 residues long. Germline CDR1 reads ENHRY; CDR2 reads SYGVKD.

The chain combines TRBV24-1 with TRBJ2-1, with 11 nucleotides matching TRBD2. Trimming took 0 bases from V and 1 from J; bases not matched to a gene: 7. CDR3 size: 19 residues. Germline loops: CDR1 KGHDR, CDR2 SFDVKD. The CDR3 nucleotides are TGTGCCACCAGTGATTTGTCTCTAGCGGGAGGTCGTTCCTACAATGAGCAGTTCTTC. This translates into CATSDLSLAGGRSYNEQFF.

V usage is TRBV5-1 and J usage is TRBJ2-7, with 7 positions matching TRBD1. Trimming at V came to 1 base and at J to 1 base, leaving 5 bases not matched to a gene. The CDR3 loop spans 15 amino acids. Germline assignment: CDR1 SGHRS and CDR2 YFSETQ. CDR3 DNA: TGCGCCAGCAGCTTGTTTTGGGACAGATCCTACGAGCAGTACTTC. It yields the protein CASSLFWDRSYEQYF.

V is TRBV29-1 and J is TRBJ1-2, with D maybe TRBD1 (5 bases). Trimming removed 4 bases at V and 2 bases at J, with 11 bases between. Germline assignment: CDR1 SQVTM and CDR2 ANQGSEA. The CDR3 sequence is 13 residues long. CDR3 DNA sequence: TGCAGCGTTGGGGGAGACAGCAACTATGGCTACACCTTC. This gives the protein CSVGGDSNYGYTF. The full variable domain, completed using reference TRBV29-1 and TRBJ1-2, is SAVISQKPSRDICQRGTSLTIQCQVDSQVTMMFWYRQQPGQSLTLIATANQGSEATYESGFVIDKFPISRPNLTFSTLTVSNMSPEDSSIYLCSVGGDSNYGYTFGSGTRLTVV.

V and J are TRBV4-2 and TRBJ2-5; no clear D. Germline values: CDR1 LGHNA, CDR2 YNFKEQ. The CDR3 consists of 13 residues. The ends were cut back, 0 bases at V and 5 bases at J, with 7 bases in the middle. CDR3 loop: CASSQDLEETQYF. The CDR3 DNA sequence: TGTGCCAGCAGCCAAGACCTAGAGGAGACCCAGTACTTC.

This clone came up a few times. This chain connects TRBV6-2 or TRBV6-3 to TRBJ1-1, with 9 positions matching TRBD1. V shed 5 bases, J shed 3 bases, and the junction held 1 base outside the gene matches. CDR3 length: 13 amino acids. CDR1 is MNHEY, CDR2 SVGEGT, per germline. The CDR3 here is CASSRTGDTEAFF. The CDR3 DNA reads TGTGCCAGCAGTCGGACAGGGGACACTGAAGCTTTCTTT.